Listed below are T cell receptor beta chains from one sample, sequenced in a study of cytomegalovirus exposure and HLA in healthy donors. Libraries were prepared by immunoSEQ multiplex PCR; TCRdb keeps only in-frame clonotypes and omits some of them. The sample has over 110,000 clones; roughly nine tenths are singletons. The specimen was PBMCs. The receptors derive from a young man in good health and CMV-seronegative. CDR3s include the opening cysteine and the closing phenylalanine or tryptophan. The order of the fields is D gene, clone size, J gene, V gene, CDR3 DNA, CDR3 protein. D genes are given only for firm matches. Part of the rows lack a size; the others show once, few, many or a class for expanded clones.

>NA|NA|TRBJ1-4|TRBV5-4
TGTGCCAGCAGCTGGGCAGGGGAGGGTGAAAAACTGTTTTTT
CASSWAGEGEKLFF
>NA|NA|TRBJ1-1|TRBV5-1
TGCGCCAGCAGCTTGGATACGGGAGGCTCCCTGGAAGCTTTCTTT
CASSLDTGGSLEAFF
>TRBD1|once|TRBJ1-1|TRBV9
TGTGCCAACAGCGGTGGGACAGGGAGGGAGGAAGCTTTCTTT
CANSGGTGREEAFF
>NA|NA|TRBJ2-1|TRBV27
TGTGCCAGTACCGGAGGGGCGGCCTACAATGAGCAGTTCTTC
CASTGGAAYNEQFF
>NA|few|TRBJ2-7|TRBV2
TGTGCCAGCAGTACGGGACTGCGCTACGAGCAGTACTTC
CASSTGLRYEQYF
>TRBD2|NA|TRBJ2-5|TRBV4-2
TGTGCCAGCAGCCAGCCCGCGGGAGCTAGCGGGGGGGCCGGGGAGACCCAGTACTTC
CASSQPAGASGGAGETQYF
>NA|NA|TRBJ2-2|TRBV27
TGTGCCAGCAGTTTTACAGGGTTAACCGGGGAGCTGTTTTTT
CASSFTGLTGELFF
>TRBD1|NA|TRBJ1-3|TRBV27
TGTGCCAGCAGTGTGATACAGGGGGCTGATTTGGGAAACACCATATATTTT
CASSVIQGADLGNTIYF
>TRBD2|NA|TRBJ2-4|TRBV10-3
TGTGCCATCAGTGACCCGGTAAAGACTAGCGGGGGGATAGCCAAAAACATTCAGTACTTC
CAISDPVKTSGGIAKNIQYF
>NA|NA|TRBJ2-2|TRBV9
TGTGCCAGCAGCCCGAGGCCCACGGACGGGGAGCTGTTTTTT
CASSPRPTDGELFF
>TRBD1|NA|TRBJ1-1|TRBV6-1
TGTGCCAGCTTGGGACAGGCTAACACTGAAGCTTTCTTT
CASLGQANTEAFF
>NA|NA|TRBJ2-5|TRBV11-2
TGTGCCAGCAGCTTAGAGGAGGGGGAGACCCAGTACTTC
CASSLEEGETQYF
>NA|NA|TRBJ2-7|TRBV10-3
TGTGCCATCAGTGCCTATTCCAGGTTCCCCTTAATCTCCTACGAGCAGTACTTC
CAISAYSRFPLISYEQYF
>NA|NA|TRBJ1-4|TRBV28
TGTGCCAGCAGTTTATCTCTTGCCAGTAATGAAAAACTGTTTTTT
CASSLSLASNEKLFF
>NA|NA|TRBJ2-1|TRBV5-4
TGTGCCAGCAGCTTGCCAGGGAATAGAAACAATGAGCAGTTCTTC
CASSLPGNRNNEQFF
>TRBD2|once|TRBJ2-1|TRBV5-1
TGCGCCAGCAGCTTAGGACTAGCGGGACAGGGGGAGCAGTTCTTC
CASSLGLAGQGEQFF
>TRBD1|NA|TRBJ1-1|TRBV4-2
TGTGCCAGCAGCCAAGCCGGGACAGGTCCTGAAGCTTTCTTT
CASSQAGTGPEAFF
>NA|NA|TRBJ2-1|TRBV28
TGTGCCAGCGGTGTGAGGTGGGACTCTTACAATGAGCAGTTCTTC
CASGVRWDSYNEQFF
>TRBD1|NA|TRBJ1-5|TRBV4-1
TGCGCCAGCAGCCAAGGGACGACAGGGGGCAATCAGCCCCAGCATTTT
CASSQGTTGGNQPQHF
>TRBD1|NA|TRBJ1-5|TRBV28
TGTGCCAGCAGAACGACAGGGGGCGGGATTAGCAATCAGCCCCAGCATTTT
CASRTTGGGISNQPQHF
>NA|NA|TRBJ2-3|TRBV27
TGTGCCAGCAGTTTAATGTGGGGCGCGAACACAGATACGCAGTATTTT
CASSLMWGANTDTQYF
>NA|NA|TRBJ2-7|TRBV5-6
TGTGCCAGCAGCTTCCTCCCCCACGAGCAGTACTTC
CASSFLPHEQYF
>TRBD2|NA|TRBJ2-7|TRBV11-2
TGTGCCAGCAGCTTAGTTCGGGGGGGCTACGAGCAGTACTTC
CASSLVRGGYEQYF
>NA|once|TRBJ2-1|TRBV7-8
TGTGCCAGCAGCTCCAGGGGCACCTACAATGAGCAGTTCTTC
CASSSRGTYNEQFF
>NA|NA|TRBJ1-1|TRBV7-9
TGTGCCAGCAGCTTGGAGGGAAGTATCACTGAAGCTTTCTTT
CASSLEGSITEAFF
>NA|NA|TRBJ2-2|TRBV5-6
TGTGCCAGCAGCTTCGGGGAGGTGATCACCGGGGAGCTGTTTTTT
CASSFGEVITGELFF
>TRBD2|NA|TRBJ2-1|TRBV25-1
TGTGCCAGCATGCCAATGGGGGCGGGAGGTGATGAGCAGTTCTTC
CASMPMGAGGDEQFF
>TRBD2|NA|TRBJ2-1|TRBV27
TGTGCCAGCAGTCTACTACCCCGCGGGGGGGAGGGTTACAATGAGCAGTTCTTC
CASSLLPRGGEGYNEQFF
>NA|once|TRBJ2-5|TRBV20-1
TGCAGTGCCGTGACACAAGAGACCCAGTACTTC
CSAVTQETQYF
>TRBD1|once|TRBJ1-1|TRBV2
TGTGCCAGCACCGCGACAGGGATGAACACTGAAGCTTTCTTT
CASTATGMNTEAFF
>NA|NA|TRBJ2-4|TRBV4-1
TGCGCCAGCAGCCCCGGGGGAACCAAAAACATTCAGTACTTC
CASSPGGTKNIQYF
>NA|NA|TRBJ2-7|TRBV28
TGTGCCAGCAGTTTCAGGGTAAAAAGTGGCGAGCAGTACTTC
CASSFRVKSGEQYF
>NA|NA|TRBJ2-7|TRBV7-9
TGTGCCAGCAGCTTCCCCCGGGACTACGAGCAGTACTTC
CASSFPRDYEQYF